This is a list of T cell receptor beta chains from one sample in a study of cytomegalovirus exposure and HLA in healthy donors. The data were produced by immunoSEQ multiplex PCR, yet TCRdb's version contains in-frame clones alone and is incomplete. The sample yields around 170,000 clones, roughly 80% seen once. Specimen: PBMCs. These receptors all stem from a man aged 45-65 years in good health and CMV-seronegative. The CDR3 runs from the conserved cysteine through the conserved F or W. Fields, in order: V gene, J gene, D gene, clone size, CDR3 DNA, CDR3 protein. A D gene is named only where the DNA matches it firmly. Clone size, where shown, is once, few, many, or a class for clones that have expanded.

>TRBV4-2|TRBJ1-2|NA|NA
TGTGCCAACAGCCTAAGGACAGCGGACTATGGCTACACCTTC
CANSLRTADYGYTF
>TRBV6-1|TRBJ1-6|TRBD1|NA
TGTGCCAGCAGCGGGGACAGTAATTCACCCCTCCACTTT
CASSGDSNSPLHF
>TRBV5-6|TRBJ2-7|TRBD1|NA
TGTGCCAGCAGCCGACAGGGGGTCGCCTACGAGCAGTACTTC
CASSRQGVAYEQYF
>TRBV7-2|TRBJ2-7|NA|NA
TGTGCCAGCAGCGGAAACTGGGGCCTACTCGGGGAGCAGTACTTC
CASSGNWGLLGEQYF
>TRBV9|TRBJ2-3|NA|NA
TGTGCCAGCAGCGCATATCAACCGGGACAAAGGGCAGATACGCAGTATTTT
CASSAYQPGQRADTQYF
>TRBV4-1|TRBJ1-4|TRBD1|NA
TGCGCCAGCAGCCTCATTGCCGGGACAGGGGAAAAACTGTTTTTT
CASSLIAGTGEKLFF
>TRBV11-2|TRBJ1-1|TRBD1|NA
TGTGCCAGCAGCCCGACCGACAGGGTGAACACTGAAGCTTTCTTT
CASSPTDRVNTEAFF
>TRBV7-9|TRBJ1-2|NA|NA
TGTGCCAGCAGCCCGGTTCGGACAGATTGGCCAGGCTACACCTTC
CASSPVRTDWPGYTF
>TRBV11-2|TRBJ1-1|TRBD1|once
TGTGCCAGCAGCTTGGGACAGGGAGGCACTGAAGCTTTCTTT
CASSLGQGGTEAFF
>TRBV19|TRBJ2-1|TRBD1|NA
TGTGCCAGTAGTATATTATGGGACAGCTACAATGAGCAGTTCTTC
CASSILWDSYNEQFF
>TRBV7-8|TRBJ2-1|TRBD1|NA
TGTGCCAGCAGCTTGGACAGGGACAATGAGTCGATCTTC
CASSLDRDNESIF
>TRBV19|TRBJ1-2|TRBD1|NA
TGTGCCAGTAGGCGGACAGGGTCCTATGGCTACACCTTC
CASRRTGSYGYTF
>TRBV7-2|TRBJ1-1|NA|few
TGTGCCAGCAGCACCTCGCGGGCCCTTAACACTGAAGCTTTCTTT
CASSTSRALNTEAFF
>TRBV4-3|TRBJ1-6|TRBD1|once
TGCGCCAGCAGCCAAGATGTAGGGACAGGAGCGAAGACACCCCTCCACTTT
CASSQDVGTGAKTPLHF
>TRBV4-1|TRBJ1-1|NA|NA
TGCGCCAGCAGCCAAGAGGGACACTTGAACACTGAAGCTTTCTTT
CASSQEGHLNTEAFF
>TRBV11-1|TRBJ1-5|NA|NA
TGTGCCAGCAGCTTATTCGCCGACAACCTCGATCAGCCCCAGCATTTT
CASSLFADNLDQPQHF
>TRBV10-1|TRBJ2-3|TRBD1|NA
TGCGCCAGCAGTGGAGGGACAGGGGGTTTAAGGCGGACAGATACGCAGTATTTT
CASSGGTGGLRRTDTQYF
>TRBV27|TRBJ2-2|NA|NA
TGTGCCAGCAGTTTAGCCCGCGATGGGGAGCTGTTTTTT
CASSLARDGELFF
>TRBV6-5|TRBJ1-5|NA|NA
TGTGCCAGCAGTGCCAAGCCACGAGGGCATCAGCCCCAGCATTTT
CASSAKPRGHQPQHF
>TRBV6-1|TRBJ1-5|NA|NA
TGTGCCACCACCGGGGGGCCCCATCAGCCCCAGCATTTT
CATTGGPHQPQHF
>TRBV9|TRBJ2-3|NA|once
TGTGCCAGCAGCGTGGGAGACACAGATACGCAGTATTTT
CASSVGDTDTQYF
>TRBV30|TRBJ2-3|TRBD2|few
TGTGCCTGGAGCACTAGCGGGGGTAGCACAGATACGCAGTATTTT
CAWSTSGGSTDTQYF
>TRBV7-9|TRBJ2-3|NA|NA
TGTTCCAGCAGCTTAGTCCGGGTACCCGATACGCAGTATTTT
CSSSLVRVPDTQYF
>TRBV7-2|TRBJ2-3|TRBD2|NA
TGTGCCAGCAGCTTAATGGGACTAGGGGACACAGATACGCAGTATTTT
CASSLMGLGDTDTQYF
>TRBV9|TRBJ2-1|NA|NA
TGTGCCAGCAGCCCCGGGACAGAGCAGTTCTTC
CASSPGTEQFF
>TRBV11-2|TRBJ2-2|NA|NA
TGTGCCAGCACCTCTAGGTGGGGCACGAACACCGGGGAGCTGTTTTTT
CASTSRWGTNTGELFF
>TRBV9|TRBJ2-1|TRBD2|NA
TGTGCCAGCAGCGTAAAATTGGCTAGCGGGGGGGACAATGAGCAGTTCTTC
CASSVKLASGGDNEQFF
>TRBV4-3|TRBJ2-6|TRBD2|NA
TGCGCCAGCAGCCCCGGAGATGGGGGGGCTGGGGCCAACGTCCTGACTTTC
CASSPGDGGAGANVLTF
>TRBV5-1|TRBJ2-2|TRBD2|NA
TGCGCCAGCGGAGCGGGGTCTAACGGGGAGCTGTTTTTT
CASGAGSNGELFF
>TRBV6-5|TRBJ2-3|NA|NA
TGTGCCAGCAACTCGGGGGATACGCAGTATTTT
CASNSGDTQYF
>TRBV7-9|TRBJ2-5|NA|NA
TGTTCCAGCAGAGGACAGAAAGAGACCCAGTACTTC
CSSRGQKETQYF
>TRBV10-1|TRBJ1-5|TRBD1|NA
TGCGCCAGCGGCCCCTCTCGTCGGGACAGGGAGGGTTATAGCAATCAGCCCCAGCATTTT
CASGPSRRDREGYSNQPQHF
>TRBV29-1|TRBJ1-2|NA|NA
TGCAGCGTTGAAACCCGGGGGAGCTATGGCTACACCTTC
CSVETRGSYGYTF
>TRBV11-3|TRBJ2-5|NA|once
TGTGCCAGCAGCTTAGGGGCCTCGACCGGCGAGACCCAGTACTTC
CASSLGASTGETQYF
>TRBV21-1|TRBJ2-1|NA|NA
TGTGCCAGCAGCAAAGAAGGACTCCCCTCACAAACCTACAATGAGCAGTTCTTC
CASSKEGLPSQTYNEQFF
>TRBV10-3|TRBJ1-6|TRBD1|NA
TGTGCCATCAGCCGGGACAGGGGGCGAAATAATTCACCCCTCCACTTT
CAISRDRGRNNSPLHF
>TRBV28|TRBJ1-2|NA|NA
TGTGCCAGCAGTTACGACAGCTGGCACACCTTC
CASSYDSWHTF
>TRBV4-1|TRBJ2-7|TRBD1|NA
TGCGCCAGCAGGCCTGTGATGGGACAGGGTCCCTACGAGCAGTACTTC
CASRPVMGQGPYEQYF
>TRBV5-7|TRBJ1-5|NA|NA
TGTGCCAGCAGCCGAGACAGAACTTTT
CASSRDRTF